This is a list of T cell receptor beta chains from one sample in a study of molecular identifiers for immune sequencing clone quantification. Each CDR3 protein is one row after TCRdb ran MiXCR on the PCR reads. The sample lists approximately 590,000 distinct CDR3 sequences; about 25% were seen once. Sample: naive CD8+ T cells from blood, with Jurkat cell RNA spiked in. The source is a human donor in good health. Some libraries in this study had Jurkat cell RNA spiked in. CDR3s include the opening cysteine and the closing phenylalanine or tryptophan. A D gene is named only where the DNA matches it firmly. Clone size is shown for a subset of rows, as once, few, many or a class of expanded clone.

v_call: TRBV5-1; d_call: NA; j_call: TRBJ2-4; clone_size: many; cdr3_nt: TGCGCCAGCAGCTTGGCGGGCGGTATCGAAAACATTCAGTACTTC; cdr3_aa: CASSLAGGIENIQYF
v_call: TRBV6-6; d_call: TRBD1; j_call: TRBJ1-4; clone_size: few; cdr3_nt: TGTGCCAGCACTAGTGAGGGGGCCCGGGCTTATAATGAAAAACTGTTTTTT; cdr3_aa: CASTSEGARAYNEKLFF
v_call: TRBV6-5; d_call: NA; j_call: TRBJ1-5; clone_size: many; cdr3_nt: TGTGCCAGCAGTTACTCAGCCGCGGGCAATCAGCCCCAGCATTTT; cdr3_aa: CASSYSAAGNQPQHF
v_call: TRBV19; d_call: TRBD2; j_call: TRBJ2-3; clone_size: many; cdr3_nt: TGTGCCAGTAGTATAGTAGGGCTAGCGGGAGAGGATACGCAGTATTTT; cdr3_aa: CASSIVGLAGEDTQYF
v_call: TRBV20-1; d_call: TRBD1; j_call: TRBJ1-5; clone_size: many; cdr3_nt: TGCAGTGCTAGAGATACAGGGGGGCCCTATAGCAATCAGCCCCAGCATTTT; cdr3_aa: CSARDTGGPYSNQPQHF
v_call: TRBV28; d_call: NA; j_call: TRBJ1-5; clone_size: few; cdr3_nt: TGTGCCAGCAGTTTAACTGGGGTTGTCCAGCATTTT; cdr3_aa: CASSLTGVVQHF
v_call: TRBV11-2; d_call: NA; j_call: TRBJ2-7; clone_size: few; cdr3_nt: TGTGCCAGCAGCTTAGGTCTTTGGGTCGAGCAGTACTTC; cdr3_aa: CASSLGLWVEQYF
v_call: TRBV6-5; d_call: NA; j_call: TRBJ2-1; clone_size: few; cdr3_nt: TGTGCCAGCAGTTACGAGGGGGGGCCGAGTGAGCAGTTCTTC; cdr3_aa: CASSYEGGPSEQFF
v_call: TRBV4-1; d_call: TRBD1; j_call: TRBJ2-2; clone_size: many; cdr3_nt: TGCGCCAGCAGCCAAGATTTGGGGACAGGGGACACCGGGGAGCTGTTTTTT; cdr3_aa: CASSQDLGTGDTGELFF
v_call: TRBV9; d_call: NA; j_call: TRBJ2-5; clone_size: NA; cdr3_nt: TGTGCCAGCAGCGCCCCATCCAGCCTCCAAGAGACCCAGTACTTC; cdr3_aa: CASSAPSSLQETQYF
v_call: TRBV19; d_call: NA; j_call: TRBJ1-5; clone_size: NA; cdr3_nt: TGTGCCAGTAGTTTGGGTGCGCGGCCCCAGCATTTT; cdr3_aa: CASSLGARPQHF
v_call: TRBV28; d_call: TRBD1; j_call: TRBJ1-5; clone_size: NA; cdr3_nt: TGTGCCAGCAGTTGGGACAGTGCGAATCAGCCCCAGCATTTT; cdr3_aa: CASSWDSANQPQHF
v_call: TRBV11-3; d_call: NA; j_call: TRBJ2-7; clone_size: NA; cdr3_nt: TGTGCCCGCCGCCCAGGACCGGGGGCGCGTGAGCAGTACTTC; cdr3_aa: CARRPGPGAREQYF
v_call: TRBV19; d_call: NA; j_call: TRBJ2-3; clone_size: NA; cdr3_nt: TGTGCCAGTAGTACGGACTGTAGCACAGATACGCAGTATTTT; cdr3_aa: CASSTDCSTDTQYF
v_call: TRBV28; d_call: NA; j_call: TRBJ2-7; clone_size: many; cdr3_nt: TGTGCCAGCAGTTTAAGGTCCGCGGCCGCCACCTACGAGCAGTACTTC; cdr3_aa: CASSLRSAAATYEQYF
v_call: TRBV5-1; d_call: TRBD2; j_call: TRBJ2-5; clone_size: many; cdr3_nt: TGCGCCAGCAGCTCATGGACTAGCGGGATTCAAGAGACCCAGTACTTC; cdr3_aa: CASSSWTSGIQETQYF
v_call: TRBV28; d_call: TRBD2; j_call: TRBJ2-3; clone_size: many; cdr3_nt: TGTGCCAGCAGTTTTCGCGGACTAGCGGGAGGCACAGATACGCAGTATTTT; cdr3_aa: CASSFRGLAGGTDTQYF
v_call: TRBV20-1; d_call: NA; j_call: TRBJ2-7; clone_size: NA; cdr3_nt: TGCAGTACTAGAGGTCCAGAAGCCTACGAGCAGTACTTC; cdr3_aa: CSTRGPEAYEQYF
v_call: TRBV6-2/TRBV6-3; d_call: NA; j_call: TRBJ2-5; clone_size: NA; cdr3_nt: TGTGCCAGCAGTAAGGACTATAAAGAGACCCAGTACTTC; cdr3_aa: CASSKDYKETQYF
v_call: TRBV18; d_call: NA; j_call: TRBJ2-5; clone_size: few; cdr3_nt: TGTGCCAGCTCATCCGGGCTAGCTGTGGAGACCCAGTACTTC; cdr3_aa: CASSSGLAVETQYF
v_call: TRBV20-1; d_call: NA; j_call: TRBJ1-4; clone_size: few; cdr3_nt: TGCAGTGCTAGAGATGTCACTCTACAGGGAATGGCTGAAAAACTGTTTTTT; cdr3_aa: CSARDVTLQGMAEKLFF
v_call: TRBV18; d_call: TRBD1; j_call: TRBJ1-1; clone_size: few; cdr3_nt: TGTGCCAGCTCAGACGACAGGGGGATAGTGAACACTGAAGCTTTCTTT; cdr3_aa: CASSDDRGIVNTEAFF
v_call: TRBV19; d_call: NA; j_call: TRBJ1-5; clone_size: NA; cdr3_nt: TGTGCCAGTATTACACCTGGGGGCAATCAGCCCCAGCATTTT; cdr3_aa: CASITPGGNQPQHF
v_call: TRBV19; d_call: TRBD1; j_call: TRBJ1-1; clone_size: few; cdr3_nt: TGTGCCAGTAGTATGACAGGGGGCGGTTCTGAAGCTTTCTTT; cdr3_aa: CASSMTGGGSEAFF
v_call: TRBV27; d_call: TRBD1; j_call: TRBJ2-2; clone_size: few; cdr3_nt: TGTGCCAGCGCCCTTGACAGGGGCCAAAGATACACCGGGGAGCTGTTTTTT; cdr3_aa: CASALDRGQRYTGELFF
v_call: TRBV9; d_call: NA; j_call: TRBJ2-7; clone_size: many; cdr3_nt: TGTGCCAGCAGCCCGACTGGCCGCTCCTACGAGCAGTACTTC; cdr3_aa: CASSPTGRSYEQYF
v_call: TRBV20-1; d_call: NA; j_call: TRBJ2-2; clone_size: NA; cdr3_nt: TGCAGTGCTAGACCATTCCGGGACGGCAACACCGGGGAGCTGTTTTTT; cdr3_aa: CSARPFRDGNTGELFF
v_call: TRBV4-1; d_call: NA; j_call: TRBJ2-7; clone_size: NA; cdr3_nt: TGCGCCAGCAGCCAATCAAGAGGGAATAGCTACGAGCAGTACTTC; cdr3_aa: CASSQSRGNSYEQYF
v_call: TRBV20-1; d_call: TRBD1; j_call: TRBJ1-1; clone_size: few; cdr3_nt: TGCAGTGCTAGTTGGAGGGGGCGGACTGAAGCTTTCTTT; cdr3_aa: CSASWRGRTEAFF
v_call: TRBV27; d_call: TRBD1; j_call: TRBJ1-5; clone_size: few; cdr3_nt: TGTGCCAGCAAAGGGACAGTGTCTGCTCAGCCCCAGCATTTT; cdr3_aa: CASKGTVSAQPQHF
v_call: TRBV20-1; d_call: NA; j_call: TRBJ2-1; clone_size: many; cdr3_nt: TGCAGTGCTAGACTCACGGGAGCGAAGTCCTACAATGAGCAGTTCTTC; cdr3_aa: CSARLTGAKSYNEQFF
v_call: TRBV19; d_call: NA; j_call: TRBJ2-5; clone_size: many; cdr3_nt: TGTGCCAGTAGTATAGTCGTAGAAGAGACCCAGTACTTC; cdr3_aa: CASSIVVEETQYF
v_call: TRBV4-3; d_call: TRBD2; j_call: TRBJ2-5; clone_size: NA; cdr3_nt: TGCGCCAGCAGCCAAGAGATCCCTAGCGGCCGGATGGAGACCCAGTACTTC; cdr3_aa: CASSQEIPSGRMETQYF
v_call: TRBV4-1; d_call: TRBD2; j_call: TRBJ2-5; clone_size: NA; cdr3_nt: TGCGCCAGCAGCCAAGGGACTAGCGGGGGGGCCTGTGAGACCCAGTACTTC; cdr3_aa: CASSQGTSGGACETQYF
v_call: TRBV6-2/TRBV6-3; d_call: NA; j_call: TRBJ1-1; clone_size: NA; cdr3_nt: TGTGCCAGCAGTTACTCCGGGGGGTATGAAGCTTTCTTT; cdr3_aa: CASSYSGGYEAFF
v_call: TRBV4-1; d_call: NA; j_call: TRBJ1-5; clone_size: NA; cdr3_nt: TGCGCCAGCAGCCCGTCGACTTCTTCGGCGCAGCCCCAGCATTTT; cdr3_aa: CASSPSTSSAQPQHF
v_call: TRBV5-6; d_call: NA; j_call: TRBJ2-1; clone_size: NA; cdr3_nt: TGTGCCAGCAGCTTGGGGCTAGTCCATGAGCAGTTCTTC; cdr3_aa: CASSLGLVHEQFF
v_call: TRBV7-2; d_call: NA; j_call: TRBJ2-7; clone_size: many; cdr3_nt: TGTGCCAGCAGCTACCGGGACGCCTCGTCTTACGAGCAGTACTTC; cdr3_aa: CASSYRDASSYEQYF
v_call: TRBV24-1; d_call: NA; j_call: TRBJ2-2; clone_size: many; cdr3_nt: TGTGCCACCAGTGATTCCCGGACGGGACCCCCGCACACCGGGGAGCTGTTTTTT; cdr3_aa: CATSDSRTGPPHTGELFF
v_call: TRBV12-3/TRBV12-4; d_call: NA; j_call: TRBJ1-2; clone_size: few; cdr3_nt: TGTGCCAGCAGTTTAGACCCGGTATTATATGGCTACACCTTC; cdr3_aa: CASSLDPVLYGYTF
v_call: TRBV9; d_call: TRBD1; j_call: TRBJ2-7; clone_size: many; cdr3_nt: TGTGCCAGCAGCCCTGGGACAGGGAACTACGAGCAGTACTTC; cdr3_aa: CASSPGTGNYEQYF
v_call: TRBV27; d_call: TRBD1; j_call: TRBJ1-1; clone_size: few; cdr3_nt: TGTGCCAGCAGTCTGGACAGGGGGGTCACTGAAGCTTTCTTT; cdr3_aa: CASSLDRGVTEAFF
v_call: TRBV28; d_call: TRBD2; j_call: TRBJ2-1; clone_size: few; cdr3_nt: TGTGCCAGCAGTTTCAGGCCTAGCGGCAATGAGCAGTTCTTC; cdr3_aa: CASSFRPSGNEQFF
v_call: TRBV19; d_call: NA; j_call: TRBJ2-1; clone_size: NA; cdr3_nt: TGTGCCAGTACCCCGAATCCGGGCCTCGAGCAGTTCTTC; cdr3_aa: CASTPNPGLEQFF
v_call: TRBV9; d_call: NA; j_call: TRBJ2-3; clone_size: many; cdr3_nt: TGTGCCAGCAGCGTAGTAAGCACAGATACGCAGTATTTT; cdr3_aa: CASSVVSTDTQYF
v_call: TRBV4-1; d_call: NA; j_call: TRBJ2-3; clone_size: NA; cdr3_nt: TGCGCCAGCAGCCCTCTGGGCTACACAGATACGCAGTATTTT; cdr3_aa: CASSPLGYTDTQYF
v_call: TRBV6-1; d_call: NA; j_call: TRBJ1-1; clone_size: NA; cdr3_nt: TGTGCCAGCAGTGACGGGACCACGAACACTGGAGCTTTCTTT; cdr3_aa: CASSDGTTNTGAFF
v_call: TRBV20-1; d_call: TRBD1; j_call: TRBJ2-5; clone_size: few; cdr3_nt: TGCAGTGCTTCCCAACAGGGACAGGGGTTCGTCGAGACCCAGTACTTC; cdr3_aa: CSASQQGQGFVETQYF
v_call: TRBV2; d_call: NA; j_call: TRBJ2-2; clone_size: NA; cdr3_nt: TGTGCCGGCAGCGGGCAGAACACCGGGGAGCTGTTTTTT; cdr3_aa: CAGSGQNTGELFF
v_call: TRBV9; d_call: TRBD2; j_call: TRBJ2-5; clone_size: NA; cdr3_nt: TGTGCCAGCAGCGTCGGGACTAGCGTACAAGAGACCCAGAATTTC; cdr3_aa: CASSVGTSVQETQNF
v_call: TRBV25-1; d_call: NA; j_call: TRBJ2-7; clone_size: many; cdr3_nt: TGTGCCAGCAGTGAGACAGGCCCAAGGGGGGAGTACTTC; cdr3_aa: CASSETGPRGEYF